This entry features one T cell receptor beta chain sequence. What it binds is unknown. This sample is part of a study of T cells and Merkel cell carcinoma outcomes. Regarding the study as a whole: Repertoire plus T-cell density reportedly predicted Merkel cell carcinoma outcomes.

Germline CDR1 reads MGHDK; CDR2 reads SYGVNS. The CDR3 length is 13 residues. J gave up 7 bases and V 8 bases, and 6 bases lay outside the gene matches. The protocol was immunoSEQ multiplex PCR, while the TCRdb copy is restricted to in-frame clones and leaves out a portion. The sample records more than 6,000 clones, about 90% being singletons. The material sequenced was tumor tissue from Merkel cell carcinoma. The source of this sequence is a human donor with Merkel cell carcinoma. This chain links TRBV25-1 with TRBJ2-1; 9 bases fit TRBD2. The CDR3: CASLPTSGNEQFF. Written as DNA, the CDR3 is TGTGCCAGCCTCCCGACTAGCGGTAATGAGCAGTTCTTC.